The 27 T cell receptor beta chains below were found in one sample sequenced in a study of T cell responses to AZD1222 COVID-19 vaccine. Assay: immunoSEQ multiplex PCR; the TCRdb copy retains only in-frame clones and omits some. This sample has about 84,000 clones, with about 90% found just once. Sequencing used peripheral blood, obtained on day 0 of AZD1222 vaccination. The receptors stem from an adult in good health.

The CDR3 sequence: CASSHGQGSTDTQYF. In nucleotides, the CDR3 is TGCGCCAGCAGCCACGGACAGGGGAGCACAGATACGCAGTATTTT. The chain uses TRBV5-1 and TRBJ2-3, with 9 positions matching TRBD1. This CDR3 is built from 15 residues. CDR1 and CDR2 from the germline V gene are SGHRS and YFSETQ. The ends lost 4 bases at V and 0 bases at J; junction bases unmatched: 3.

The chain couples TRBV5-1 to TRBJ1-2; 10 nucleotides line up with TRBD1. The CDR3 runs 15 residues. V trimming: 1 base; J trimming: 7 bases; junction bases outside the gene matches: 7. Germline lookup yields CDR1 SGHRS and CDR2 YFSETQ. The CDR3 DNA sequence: TGCGCCAGCAGCTTGAGTGGACAGGGGGTTGGTGGCTACACCTTC. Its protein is CASSLSGQGVGGYTF.

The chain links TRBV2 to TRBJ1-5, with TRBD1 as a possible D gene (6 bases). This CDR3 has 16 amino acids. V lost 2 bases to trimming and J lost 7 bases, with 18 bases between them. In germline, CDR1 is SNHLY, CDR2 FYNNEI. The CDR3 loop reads CASSEHPQGLGQPQHF. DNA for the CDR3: TGTGCCAGCAGTGAACACCCGCAGGGGCTCGGGCAGCCCCAGCATTTT. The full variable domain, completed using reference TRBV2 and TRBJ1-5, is EPEVTQTPSHQVTQMGQEVILRCVPISNHLYFYWYRQILGQKVEFLVSFYNNEISEKSEIFDDQFSVERPDGSNFTLKIRSTKLEDSAMYFCASSEHPQGLGQPQHFGDGTRLSIL.

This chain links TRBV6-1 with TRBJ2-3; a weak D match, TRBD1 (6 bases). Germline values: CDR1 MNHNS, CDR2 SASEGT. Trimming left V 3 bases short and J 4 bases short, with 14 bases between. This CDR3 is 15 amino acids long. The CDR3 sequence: CASSEGQGQADTQYF. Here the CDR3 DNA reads TGTGCCAGCAGTGAGGGGCAGGGGCAGGCAGATACGCAGTATTTT.

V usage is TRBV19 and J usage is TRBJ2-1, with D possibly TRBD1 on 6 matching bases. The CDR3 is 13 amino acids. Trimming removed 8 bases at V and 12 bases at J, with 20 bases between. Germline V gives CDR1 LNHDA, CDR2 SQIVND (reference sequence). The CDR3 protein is CASGSGDIGGQFF. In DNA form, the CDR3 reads TGTGCCAGTGGGTCAGGGGACATTGGCGGGCAGTTCTTC.

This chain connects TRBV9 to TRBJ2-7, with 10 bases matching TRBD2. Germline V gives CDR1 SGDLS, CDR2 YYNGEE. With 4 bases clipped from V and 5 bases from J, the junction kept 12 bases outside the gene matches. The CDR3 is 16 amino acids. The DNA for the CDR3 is TGTGCCAGCAGCTCAGGGAGGAGCGGGAGGGTCCACGAGCAGTACTTC. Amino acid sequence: CASSSGRSGRVHEQYF.

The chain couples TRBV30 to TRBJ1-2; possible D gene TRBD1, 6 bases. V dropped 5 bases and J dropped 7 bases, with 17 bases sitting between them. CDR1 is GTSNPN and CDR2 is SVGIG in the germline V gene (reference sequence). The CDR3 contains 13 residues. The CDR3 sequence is CAWVGGGLSGYTF. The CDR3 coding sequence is TGTGCCTGGGTGGGTGGGGGCCTGAGTGGCTACACCTTC.

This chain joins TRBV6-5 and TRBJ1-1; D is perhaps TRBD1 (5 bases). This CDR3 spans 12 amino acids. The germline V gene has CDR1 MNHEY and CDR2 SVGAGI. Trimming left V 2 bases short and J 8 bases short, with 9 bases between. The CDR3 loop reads CASSYTGTEAFF. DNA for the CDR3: TGTGCCAGCAGTTACACGGGGACGGAAGCTTTCTTT.

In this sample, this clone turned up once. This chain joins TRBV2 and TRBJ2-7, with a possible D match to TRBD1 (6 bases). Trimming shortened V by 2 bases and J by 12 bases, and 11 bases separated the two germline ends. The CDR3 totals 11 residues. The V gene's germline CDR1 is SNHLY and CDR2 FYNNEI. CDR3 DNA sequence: TGTGCCAGCAGTGAAAACAGGGTGAGGTACTTC. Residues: CASSENRVRYF.

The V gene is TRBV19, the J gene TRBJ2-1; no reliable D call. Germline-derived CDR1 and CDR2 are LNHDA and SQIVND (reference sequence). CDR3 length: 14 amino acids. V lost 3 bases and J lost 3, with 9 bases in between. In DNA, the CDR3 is TGTGCCAGTAGTATCGCCGACTTCTACAATGAGCAGTTCTTC. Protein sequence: CASSIADFYNEQFF.

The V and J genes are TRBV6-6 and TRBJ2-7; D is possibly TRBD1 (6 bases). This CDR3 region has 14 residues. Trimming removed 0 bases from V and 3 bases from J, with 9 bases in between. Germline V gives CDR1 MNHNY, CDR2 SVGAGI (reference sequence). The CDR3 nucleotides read TGTGCCAGCAGTTACTCTAAACAGGGCTACGAGCAGTACTTC. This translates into CASSYSKQGYEQYF.

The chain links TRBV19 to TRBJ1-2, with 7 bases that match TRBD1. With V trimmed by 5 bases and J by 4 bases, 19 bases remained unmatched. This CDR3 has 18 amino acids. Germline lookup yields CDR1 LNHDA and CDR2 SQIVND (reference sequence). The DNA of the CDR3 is TGTGCCAGTAGTGGTGGCGAAGGTTTGGCGGGGACAGCCTATGGCTACACCTTC. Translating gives CASSGGEGLAGTAYGYTF.

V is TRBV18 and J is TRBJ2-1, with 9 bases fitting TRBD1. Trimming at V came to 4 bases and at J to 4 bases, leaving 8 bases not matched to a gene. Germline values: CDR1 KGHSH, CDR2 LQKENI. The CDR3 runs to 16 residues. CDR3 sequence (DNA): TGTGCCAGCTCACGTTCCCGGGACAGGGAATACAATGAGCAGTTCTTC. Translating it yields CASSRSRDREYNEQFF.

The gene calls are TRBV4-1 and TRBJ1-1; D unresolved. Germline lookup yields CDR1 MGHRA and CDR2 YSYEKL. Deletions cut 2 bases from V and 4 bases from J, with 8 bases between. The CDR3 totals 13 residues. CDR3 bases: TGCGCCAGCAGCCAAAGGTCCGGCACTGAAGCTTTCTTT. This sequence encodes CASSQRSGTEAFF.

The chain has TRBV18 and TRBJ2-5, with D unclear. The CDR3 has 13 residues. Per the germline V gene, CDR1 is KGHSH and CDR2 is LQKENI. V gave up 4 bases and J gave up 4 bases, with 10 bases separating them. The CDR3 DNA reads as TGTGCCAGCTCACAGGGTTTCCCAGAGACCCAGTACTTC. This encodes CASSQGFPETQYF.

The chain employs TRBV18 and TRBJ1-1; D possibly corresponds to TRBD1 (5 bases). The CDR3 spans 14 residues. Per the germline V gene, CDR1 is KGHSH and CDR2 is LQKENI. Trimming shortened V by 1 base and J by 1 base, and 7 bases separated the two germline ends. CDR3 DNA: TGTGCCAGCTCACCACGGGGCAAGAACACTGAAGCTTTCTTT. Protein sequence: CASSPRGKNTEAFF.

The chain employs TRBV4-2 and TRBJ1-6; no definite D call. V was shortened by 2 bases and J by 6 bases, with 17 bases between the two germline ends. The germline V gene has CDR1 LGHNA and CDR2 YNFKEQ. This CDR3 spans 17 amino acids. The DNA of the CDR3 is TGTGCCAGCAGCCAACTGACTCGACGACGGAGTAATTCACCCCTCCACTTT. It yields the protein CASSQLTRRRSNSPLHF.

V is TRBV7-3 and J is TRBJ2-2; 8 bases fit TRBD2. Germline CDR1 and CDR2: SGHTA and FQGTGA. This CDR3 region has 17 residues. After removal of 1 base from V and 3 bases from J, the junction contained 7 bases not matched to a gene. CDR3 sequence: CASSLKSASGHTGELFF. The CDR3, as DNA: TGTGCCAGCAGCTTAAAATCGGCTAGCGGGCACACCGGGGAGCTGTTTTTT. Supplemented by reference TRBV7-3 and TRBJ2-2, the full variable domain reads GAGVSQTPSNKVTEKGKYVELRCDPISGHTALYWYRQSLGQGPEFLIYFQGTGAADDSGLPNDRFFAVRPEGSVSTLKIQRTERGDSAVYLCASSLKSASGHTGELFFGEGSRLTVL.

CDR3 coding DNA: TGCGCCAGCAGCTTAACCGGGACTTTGAGGCTTGAGCAGTTCTTC. The encoded protein is CASSLTGTLRLEQFF. The chain recombines TRBV5-1 with TRBJ2-1; weak D call: TRBD2 (6 bases). The V gene's germline CDR1 is SGHRS and CDR2 YFSETQ. V was shortened by 2 bases and J by 9 bases, with 18 bases between the two germline ends. The CDR3 has 15 residues.

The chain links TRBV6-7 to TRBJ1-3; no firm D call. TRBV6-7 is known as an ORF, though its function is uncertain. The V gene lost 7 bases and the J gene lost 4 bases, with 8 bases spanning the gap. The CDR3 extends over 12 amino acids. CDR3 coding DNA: TGTGCCAGCACCTTTGGGGGAAACACCATATATTTT. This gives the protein CASTFGGNTIYF.

The chain's CDR3 is CASSPQGSGANVLTF. CDR3 DNA sequence: TGTGCCAGCTCACCACAGGGATCTGGGGCCAACGTCCTGACTTTC. The chain combines TRBV18 with TRBJ2-6, with D unclear. The CDR3 loop spans 15 amino acids. Germline CDR1 reads KGHSH; CDR2 reads LQKENI. The V and J ends lost 1 base and 1 base respectively, with 5 bases between them.

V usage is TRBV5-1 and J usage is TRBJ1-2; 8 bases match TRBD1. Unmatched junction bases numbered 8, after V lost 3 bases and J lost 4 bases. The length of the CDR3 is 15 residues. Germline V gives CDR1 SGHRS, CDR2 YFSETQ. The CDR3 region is CASSSMQGAGYGYTF. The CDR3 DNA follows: TGCGCCAGCAGCTCGATGCAGGGGGCCGGCTATGGCTACACCTTC. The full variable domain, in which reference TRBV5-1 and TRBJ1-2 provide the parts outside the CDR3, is KAGVTQTPRYLIKTRGQQVTLSCSPISGHRSVSWYQQTPGQGLQFLFEYFSETQRNKGNFPGRFSGRQFSNSRSEMNVSTLELGDSALYLCASSSMQGAGYGYTFGSGTRLTVV.

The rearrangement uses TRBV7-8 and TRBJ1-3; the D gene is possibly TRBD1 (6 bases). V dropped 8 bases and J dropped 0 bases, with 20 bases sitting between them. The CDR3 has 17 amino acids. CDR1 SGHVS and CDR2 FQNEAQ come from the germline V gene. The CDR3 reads CASAWGLGRYSGNTIYF. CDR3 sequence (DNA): TGTGCCAGCGCTTGGGGGCTTGGGAGGTACTCTGGAAACACCATATATTTT.

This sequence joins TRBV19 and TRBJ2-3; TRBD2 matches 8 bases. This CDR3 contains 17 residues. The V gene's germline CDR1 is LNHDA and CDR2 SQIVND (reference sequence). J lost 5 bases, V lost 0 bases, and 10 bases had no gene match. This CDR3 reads CASSIDQAGAWGDTQYF. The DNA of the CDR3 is TGTGCCAGTAGTATAGACCAAGCGGGAGCATGGGGAGATACGCAGTATTTT.

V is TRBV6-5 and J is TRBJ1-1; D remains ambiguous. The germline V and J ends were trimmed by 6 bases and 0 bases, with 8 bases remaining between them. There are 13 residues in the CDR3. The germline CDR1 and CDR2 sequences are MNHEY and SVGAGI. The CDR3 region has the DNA TGTGCCAGCAGGTATACGGTGAACACTGAAGCTTTCTTT. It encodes CASRYTVNTEAFF.

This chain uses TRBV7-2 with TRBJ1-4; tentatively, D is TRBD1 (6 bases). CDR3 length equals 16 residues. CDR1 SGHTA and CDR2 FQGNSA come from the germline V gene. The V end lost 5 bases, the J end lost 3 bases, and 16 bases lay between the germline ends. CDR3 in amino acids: CASSPLAGAANEKLFF. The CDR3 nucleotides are TGTGCCAGCAGCCCCCTGGCGGGGGCGGCTAATGAAAAACTGTTTTTT.

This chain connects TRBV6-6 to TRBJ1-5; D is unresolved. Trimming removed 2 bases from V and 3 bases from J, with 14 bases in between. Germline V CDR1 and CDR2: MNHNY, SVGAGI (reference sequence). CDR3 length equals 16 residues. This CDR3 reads CASSYLAGSNNQPQHF. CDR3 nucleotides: TGTGCCAGCAGTTACCTGGCAGGCTCGAACAATCAGCCCCAGCATTTT.